The 24 T cell receptor beta chains below all came from one sample that was sequenced in a study of blood T cell repertoires in COVID-19. Here immunoSEQ multiplex PCR was the method, and the copy in TCRdb shows in-frame clones only, minus some. The sample shows about 140,000 clones, about four fifths of them seen only once. Sequencing input: peripheral blood. Receptors were obtained from a human donor in a cohort sampled during active COVID-19.

This rearrangement joins TRBV28 to TRBJ1-2, with unresolved D. CDR1 MDHEN and CDR2 SYDVKM come from the germline V gene. CDR3 size: 17 residues. Trimming pared 9 bases from V and 1 base from J, leaving 24 bases between. The DNA for the CDR3 is TGTGCCAGTCTACCAGGCGGGCGGATAGCCTTTAACTATGGCTACACCTTC. Its translation: CASLPGGRIAFNYGYTF.

This chain's CDR3 is CAWSGSGGGYEQYF. CDR3 sequence (DNA): TGTGCCTGGAGTGGGTCAGGGGGTGGCTACGAGCAGTACTTC. The chain joins TRBV30 to TRBJ2-7; 7 positions match TRBD1. CDR1 and CDR2 from the germline V gene are GTSNPN and SVGIG (reference sequence). The CDR3 has 14 amino acids. V was clipped by 1 base and J by 3 bases; unmatched bases: 6.

V and J are TRBV2 and TRBJ2-3, with D uncertain. This CDR3 has 15 residues. The germline CDR1 and CDR2 sequences are SNHLY and FYNNEI. Trimming took 9 bases from V and 1 from J, leaving 17 bases between them. The CDR3 bases are TGTGCCAGAACTACACTAAAGACTGGCACAGATACGCAGTATTTT. It is translated as CARTTLKTGTDTQYF.

The rearrangement links TRBV29-1 to TRBJ1-1, with D unclear. In germline, CDR1 is SQVTM, CDR2 ANQGSEA. The CDR3 runs 12 residues. V lost 4 bases to trimming and J lost 3 bases, with 9 bases between them. DNA of the CDR3: TGCAGCGTTGGTTTACACCACACTGAAGCTTTCTTT. It encodes CSVGLHHTEAFF.

The chain links TRBV7-9 to TRBJ2-3; perhaps TRBD1 as D (5 bases). The germline V and J ends were trimmed by 5 bases and 3 bases, with 15 bases remaining between them. The germline CDR1 and CDR2 sequences are SEHNR and FQNEAQ (reference sequence). There are 15 residues in the CDR3. The CDR3 nucleotides read TGTGCCAGCAGCAAGTGGCAGGGATCAACAGATACGCAGTATTTT. Translated: CASSKWQGSTDTQYF.

The chain is built from TRBV11-2 and TRBJ2-5; maybe TRBD2 (6 bases). The germline V gene encodes CDR1 SGHAT and CDR2 FQNNGV. The CDR3 totals 16 residues. Trimming removed 5 bases from V and 5 bases from J, with 21 bases in between. This chain's CDR3 is CASSLLGIGGGETQYF. In nucleotides, the CDR3 is TGTGCCAGCAGCCTCCTGGGAATAGGTGGGGGGGAGACCCAGTACTTC.

J is TRBJ2-3 and V is TRBV30, with 7 positions matching TRBD1. Per germline, CDR1 GTSNPN and CDR2 SVGIG (reference sequence). The trim removed 2 bases at V and 3 bases at J, leaving 11 bases unmatched. CDR3 length equals 16 residues. CDR3 region: CAWSKVIGRGTDTQYF. CDR3 DNA sequence: TGTGCCTGGAGTAAGGTGATAGGCAGGGGGACAGATACGCAGTATTTT.

This clone was observed once. This rearrangement joins TRBV18 to TRBJ2-3; 7 bases are a match to TRBD2. CDR1 is KGHSH, CDR2 LQKENI, per germline. This CDR3 comprises 16 residues. Unmatched junction bases numbered 8, after V lost 4 bases and J lost 1 base. The CDR3 DNA follows: TGTGCCAGCTCACTGGCGGGAGATTATCGCACAGATACGCAGTATTTT. It encodes CASSLAGDYRTDTQYF.

V gene TRBV7-2 combines with J gene TRBJ2-1; 11 bases are shared with TRBD1. Unmatched junction bases numbered 9, after V lost 5 bases and J lost 6 bases. Germline CDR1 SGHTA, CDR2 FQGNSA. The CDR3 spans 16 residues. The CDR3 is CASSLTRDRGTNEQFF. In DNA form, the CDR3 reads TGTGCCAGCAGCCTGACTAGGGACAGGGGGACCAATGAGCAGTTCTTC.

In its sample, this clone was seen a few times. The chain joins TRBV7-2 to TRBJ2-7; 12 bases match TRBD1. V lost 2 bases and J lost 7; bases outside the gene matches: 6. Germline V gene sequence: CDR1 SGHTA, CDR2 FQGNSA. The CDR3 contains 15 residues. CDR3 region: CASSLRDRGLGEQYF. CDR3 DNA: TGTGCCAGCAGCTTACGGGACAGGGGGCTAGGAGAGCAGTACTTC.

This CDR3 is CASSLAPQGAYEQYF. The CDR3 nucleotides are TGTGCCAGCAGCTTAGCGCCCCAGGGGGCCTACGAGCAGTACTTC. V gene TRBV7-2 combines with J gene TRBJ2-7, with 7 bases fitting TRBD1. Germline V lookup: CDR1 SGHTA, CDR2 FQGNSA. The V segment lost 0 bases and the J segment 2 bases; nucleotides outside the gene matches: 4. The CDR3 sequence is 15 residues long.

CDR3: CASSRDINQPQHF. CDR3 nucleotides: TGTGCCAGCAGCCGGGACATAAATCAGCCCCAGCATTTT. V gene TRBV5-4 combines with J gene TRBJ1-5, with a tentative D call TRBD1 (6 bases). CDR1 and CDR2 (germline): SGHNT, YYREEE (reference sequence). CDR3 length: 13 residues. Between the trimmed V and J ends, which lost 4 bases and 4 bases, there was a span of 9 bases. Full variable domain (remainder filled in from reference TRBV5-4 and TRBJ1-5): ETGVTQSPTHLIKTRGQQVTLRCSSQSGHNTVSWYQQALGQGPQFIFQYYREEENGRGNFPPRFSGLQFPNYSSELNVNALELDDSALYLCASSRDINQPQHFGDGTRLSIL.

The chain carries TRBV6-5 and TRBJ1-2; D ambiguous. V lost 6 bases, J lost 5 bases, and 10 bases lay in between. The germline gives CDR1 MNHEY, CDR2 SVGAGI. This CDR3 spans 12 amino acids. CDR3 in amino acids: CASRVGSYGYTF. The DNA of the CDR3 is TGTGCCAGCAGAGTGGGGAGTTATGGCTACACCTTC.

CDR3 protein: CASSFGTTNEKLFF. For the CDR3, the DNA is TGTGCCAGCAGTTTCGGTACAACTAATGAAAAACTGTTTTTT. V gene TRBV27 combines with J gene TRBJ1-4; unclear D gene. Germline V CDR1 and CDR2: MNHEY, SMNVEV (reference sequence). The CDR3 length is 14 residues. The V and J ends lost 3 bases and 0 bases respectively, with 5 bases between them.

The gene calls are TRBV25-1 and TRBJ1-2; D remains ambiguous. The length of the CDR3 is 11 residues. The ends were cut back, 8 bases at V and 4 bases at J, with 8 bases in the middle. Germline CDR1 is MGHDK and CDR2 is SYGVNS. This CDR3 is CASSNGYGYTF. The CDR3 DNA follows: TGTGCCAGCTCAAACGGCTATGGCTACACCTTC.

The chain joins TRBV28 to TRBJ1-5; perhaps TRBD1 as D (6 bases). Germline V gene sequence: CDR1 MDHEN, CDR2 SYDVKM. The V and J ends lost 7 bases and 0 bases respectively, with 13 bases between them. The CDR3 spans 15 residues. CDR3 region: CASTVGAYSNQPQHF. The CDR3 DNA reads as TGTGCCAGCACCGTGGGGGCGTATAGCAATCAGCCCCAGCATTTT. The whole variable domain, filled in from reference TRBV28 and TRBJ1-5, reads DVKVTQSSRYLVKRTGEKVFLECVQDMDHENMFWYRQDPGLGLRLIYFSYDVKMKEKGDIPEGYSVSREKKERFSLILESASTNQTSMYLCASTVGAYSNQPQHFGDGTRLSIL.

The V call is TRBV9, the J call TRBJ2-3, with D possibly TRBD2 on 5 matching bases. The CDR3 loop spans 16 amino acids. The ends were cut back, 0 bases at V and 6 bases at J, with 17 bases in the middle. Germline lookup yields CDR1 SGDLS and CDR2 YYNGEE. DNA of the CDR3: TGTGCCAGCAGCGTAGGAACTAGAGTTAATGGGGATACGCAGTATTTT. It codes for CASSVGTRVNGDTQYF. Filled out from reference TRBV9 and TRBJ2-3, the complete variable domain reads DSGVTQTPKHLITATGQRVTLRCSPRSGDLSVYWYQQSLDQGLQFLIQYYNGEERAKGNILERFSAQQFPDLHSELNLSSLELGDSALYFCASSVGTRVNGDTQYFGPGTRLTVL.

The chain links TRBV11-1 to TRBJ1-1; D gene ambiguous. Looked up from germline, CDR1 is SGHAT and CDR2 is FQDESV (reference sequence). The CDR3 runs 13 residues. Trimming shortened V by 3 bases and J by 1 base, and 6 bases separated the two germline ends. The CDR3: CASSFSENTEAFF. The CDR3 region has the DNA TGTGCCAGCAGCTTTTCAGAGAACACTGAAGCTTTCTTT.

The chain links TRBV10-2 to TRBJ2-3; 11 positions match TRBD2. The CDR3 is 16 residues long. The germline V gene encodes CDR1 WSHSY and CDR2 SAAADI. Losses at the gene ends were 3 bases for V and 5 bases for J; bases not matched to a gene: 7. The CDR3 region is CASSDLASGRRDTQYF. CDR3 coding DNA: TGCGCCAGCAGTGATCTGGCTAGCGGGAGGAGAGATACGCAGTATTTT.

V usage is TRBV2 and J usage is TRBJ1-3; D not certain. V lost 7 bases to trimming and J lost 0 bases, with 7 bases between them. Germline assignment: CDR1 SNHLY and CDR2 FYNNEI. The CDR3 loop spans 13 amino acids. CDR3 in amino acids: CASTVPSGNTIYF. CDR3 coding DNA: TGTGCCAGCACGGTACCCTCTGGAAACACCATATATTTT.

The chain combines TRBV15 with TRBJ1-2, with 7 positions matching TRBD1. Germline-derived CDR1 and CDR2 are LNHNV and YYDKDF (reference sequence). V was pared by 4 bases and J by 3 bases, with 8 bases of the junction left unmatched. This CDR3 comprises 15 residues. Written as DNA, the CDR3 is TGTGCCACCAGCAAAGGACATACAGGGGACTATGGCTACACCTTC. Its translation: CATSKGHTGDYGYTF.

The rearrangement uses TRBV29-1 and TRBJ1-4; D possibly corresponds to TRBD1 (5 bases). CDR1 SQVTM and CDR2 ANQGSEA come from the germline V gene. V was pared by 7 bases and J by 3 bases, with 18 bases between. The CDR3 is 15 residues long. The CDR3 nucleotides read TGCAGCGCCCGGTATACAGGCGGGGCTAATGAAAAACTGTTTTTT. Its protein is CSARYTGGANEKLFF.

The rearrangement links TRBV5-8 to TRBJ2-1; perhaps TRBD1 as D (6 bases). This CDR3 region has 17 residues. The germline V gene has CDR1 SGHTS and CDR2 YDEGEE. Trimming stripped 2 bases from V and 2 bases from J, with 17 bases between. Written as DNA, the CDR3 is TGTGCCAGCAGCTTTACTACCGGGACAAGGCCCTACAATGAGCAGTTCTTC. It translates to CASSFTTGTRPYNEQFF. The whole variable domain, filled in from reference TRBV5-8 and TRBJ2-1, reads EAGVTQSPTHLIKTRGQQATLRCSPISGHTSVYWYQQALGLGLQFLLWYDEGEERNRGNFPPRFSGRQFPNYSSELNVNALELEDSALYLCASSFTTGTRPYNEQFFGPGTRLTVL.

The chain links TRBV15 to TRBJ2-2; 8 bases agree with TRBD1. CDR3 length equals 16 residues. Germline CDR1 LNHNV, CDR2 YYDKDF (reference sequence). J was trimmed by 5 bases and V by 4 bases; bases with no gene match: 9. Written as DNA, the CDR3 is TGTGCCACCAGCATACCTCACAGGGGGACAACCGGGGAGCTGTTTTTT. Protein product: CATSIPHRGTTGELFF.